This T cell receptor (beta chain) was recorded in a study of cytomegalovirus exposure and HLA in healthy donors. At the level of the study: Of all 398 donors who were genotyped, about 80% belonged to the Caucasian-associated ancestry cluster.

Study results and limitations: The study flagged approximately 180 TCR beta chains as cytomegalovirus-associated. Being productive about 87% or about 30% of the time was typical of most TCR beta V segments in an earlier analysis.

With regard to this clone: Antigen: not known.

Researchers ran the PCR with 60 Vbeta and 13 Jbeta primers. TCRdb's copy holds only in-frame clones and misses some; the assay was immunoSEQ multiplex PCR. Of about 160,000 clones in the sample, about 85% were seen once. The germline V gene encodes CDR1 LGHNA and CDR2 YSLEER. J was trimmed by 0 bases and V by 0 bases; bases with no gene match: 2. This CDR3 contains 15 residues. The origin of this receptor is a male donor in good health and CMV-seropositive. Sequencing used PBMCs. This chain joins TRBV4-3 and TRBJ2-7; 7 bases fit TRBD1. The CDR3 is CASSQEEGASYEQYF. The CDR3 DNA reads TGCGCCAGCAGCCAAGAAGAGGGGGCCTCCTACGAGCAGTACTTC.